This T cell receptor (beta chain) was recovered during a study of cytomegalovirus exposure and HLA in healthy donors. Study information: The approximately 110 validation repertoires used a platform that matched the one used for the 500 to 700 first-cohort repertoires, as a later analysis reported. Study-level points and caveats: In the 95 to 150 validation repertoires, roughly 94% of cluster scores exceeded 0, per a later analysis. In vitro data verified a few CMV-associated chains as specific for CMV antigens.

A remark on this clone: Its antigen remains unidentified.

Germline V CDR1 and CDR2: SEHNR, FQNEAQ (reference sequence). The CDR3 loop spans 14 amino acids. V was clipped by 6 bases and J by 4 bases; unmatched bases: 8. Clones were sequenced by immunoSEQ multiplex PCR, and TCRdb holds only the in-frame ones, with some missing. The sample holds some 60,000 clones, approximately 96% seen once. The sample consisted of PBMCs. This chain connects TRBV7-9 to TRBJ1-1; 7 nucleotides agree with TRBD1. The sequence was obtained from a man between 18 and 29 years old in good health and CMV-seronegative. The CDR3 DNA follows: TGTGCCAGCAGATTTGACAGGGATGGCACTGAAGCTTTCTTT. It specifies CASRFDRDGTEAFF. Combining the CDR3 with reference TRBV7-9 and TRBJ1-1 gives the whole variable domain DTGVSQNPRHKITKRGQNVTFRCDPISEHNRLYWYRQTLGQGPEFLTYFQNEAQLEKSRLLSDRFSAERPKGSFSTLEIQRTEQGDSAMYLCASRFDRDGTEAFFGQGTRLTVV.